The following is a T cell receptor beta chain sequence with its context. Some clones are missing from TCRdb's copy, which holds only in-frame ones; the method was immunoSEQ multiplex PCR. Here the sample spans about 320,000 clones, around 87% being singletons. The data were obtained in a study of shared clonotypes between healthy human individuals. CDR3 size: 15 residues. V was cut by 2 bases and J by 2 bases, with 12 bases left in between. The germline V gene encodes CDR1 PRHDT and CDR2 FYEKMQ (reference sequence). The J gene is TRBJ2-5, the V gene TRBV13; the D gene is possibly TRBD2 (6 bases). The clonotype comes from a man aged 18 to 29 in good health. Sequencing was carried out using memory CD8+ T cells sorted from blood. Subset denoted: CD45RO+ cells pooled with CCR7-negative TemRA cells. The CDR3 coding sequence is TGTGCCAGCAGCTTATTGGCGGGATCTCAAGAGACCCAGTACTTC. It codes for CASSLLAGSQETQYF.